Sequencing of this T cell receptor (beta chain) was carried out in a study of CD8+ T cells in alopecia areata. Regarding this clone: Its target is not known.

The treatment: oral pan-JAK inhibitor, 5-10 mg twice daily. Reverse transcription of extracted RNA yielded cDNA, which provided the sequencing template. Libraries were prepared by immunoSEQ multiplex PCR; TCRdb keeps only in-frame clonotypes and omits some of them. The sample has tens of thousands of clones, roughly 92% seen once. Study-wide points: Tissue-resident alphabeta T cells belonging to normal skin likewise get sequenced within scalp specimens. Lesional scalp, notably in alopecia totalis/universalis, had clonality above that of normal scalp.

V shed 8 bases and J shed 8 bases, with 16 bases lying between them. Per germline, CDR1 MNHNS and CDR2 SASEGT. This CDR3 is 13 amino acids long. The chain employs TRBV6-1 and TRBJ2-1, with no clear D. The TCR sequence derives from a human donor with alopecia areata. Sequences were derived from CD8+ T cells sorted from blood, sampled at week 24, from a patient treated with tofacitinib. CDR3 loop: CASQSTLGHEQFF. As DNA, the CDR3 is TGTGCCAGCCAATCCACCCTTGGTCATGAGCAGTTCTTC.